Listed below are T cell receptor beta chains from one sample, sequenced in a study of OX40 agonist ivuxolimab in advanced cancers. Some clones are missing from TCRdb's copy, which holds only in-frame ones; the method was immunoSEQ multiplex PCR. The table has 35,000 or so clones, roughly 87% seen once. This specimen was CD4+ or CD8+ T cells sorted from blood, taken in a trial of the OX40 agonist ivuxolimab. These receptors came from an adult with an advanced solid tumor such as melanoma, head and neck, liver or kidney cancer. Both conserved end residues are part of each CDR3. D genes are given only for firm matches. Clone size is not always given. Where it is, it says once, few, many or a class for expanded clones.

j_gene | d_gene | abundance | v_gene | CDR3nt | CDR3aa
TRBJ1-2 | TRBD1 | once | TRBV19 | TGTGCCAGTAGTTTTCAACAGGGGGAAACCACTAACTATGGCTACACCTTC | CASSFQQGETTNYGYTF
TRBJ2-2 | TRBD2 | . | TRBV9 | TGTGCCAGCAGGCGTCGCCCAACTAGCGGCGGGGAGCTGTTTTTT | CASRRRPTSGGELFF
TRBJ1-1 | . | . | TRBV6-5 | TGTGCCAGCAGTTACTCTGAGGGGGCTGAAGCTTTCTTT | CASSYSEGAEAFF
TRBJ2-2 | . | . | TRBV30 | TGTGCCTGGAACGCGGTCAACACCGGGGAGCTGTTTTTT | CAWNAVNTGELFF
TRBJ1-2 | TRBD1 | . | TRBV7-9 | TGTGCCAGCAGCGAACAGAGGGGGCCCATCTATGGCTACACCTTC | CASSEQRGPIYGYTF
TRBJ2-7 | . | . | TRBV27 | TGTGCCAGCAGTGCCGTACACGGAGAAAACTACGAGCAGTACTTC | CASSAVHGENYEQYF
TRBJ2-7 | . | . | TRBV4-1 | TGCGCCAGGACCCAGGGGGGGGCCGAGTACGAGCAGTACTTC | CARTQGGAEYEQYF
TRBJ1-3 | . | . | TRBV9 | TGTGCCAGCAGCGTAGACGGGGGCCTCTCTGGAAACACCATATATTTT | CASSVDGGLSGNTIYF
TRBJ2-1 | TRBD1 | . | TRBV7-9 | TGTGCCAGCAGGGCGATTGACAGGGCCCCCTACAATGAGCAGTTCTTC | CASRAIDRAPYNEQFF
TRBJ2-4 | . | . | TRBV7-8 | TGTGCCAGCAGCCCTCTCGGACACCAAGCCAAAAACATTCAGTACTTC | CASSPLGHQAKNIQYF
TRBJ2-7 | . | . | TRBV11-2 | TGTGCCAGCAGCTTACTTCAGGGCTACGAGCAGTACTTC | CASSLLQGYEQYF
TRBJ2-1 | TRBD1 | . | TRBV14 | TGTGCCAGCAGGTTGACAGGGGATCGTAGCAATGAGCAGTTCTTC | CASRLTGDRSNEQFF
TRBJ2-2 | TRBD2 | . | TRBV27 | TGTGCCAGCAGGTGGATCGGACTAGCGGGGGGGGACGGGGAGCTGTTTTTT | CASRWIGLAGGDGELFF
TRBJ2-4 | TRBD1 | . | TRBV6-5 | TGTGCCAGCAGTTCTTCAGGGGGCCCCAAAAACATTCAGTACTTC | CASSSSGGPKNIQYF
TRBJ2-7 | TRBD1 | . | TRBV7-9 | TGTGCCAGCAGCTCACCGGGACAGGGGGTCCACGAGCAGTACTTC | CASSSPGQGVHEQYF
TRBJ1-1 | . | . | TRBV2 | TGTGCCATCCCGGGATTTACTAACACTGAAGCTTTCTTT | CAIPGFTNTEAFF
TRBJ1-6 | . | few | TRBV10-3 | TGTGCCTCGCCTTTGACAGATTATAATTCACCCCTCCACTTT | CASPLTDYNSPLHF
TRBJ1-2 | TRBD1 | . | TRBV4-1 | TGCGCCAGCAGCCAAGACAGGACAGGGGGCGATGGCTACACCTTC | CASSQDRTGGDGYTF
TRBJ1-1 | . | . | TRBV6-5 | TGTGCCAGCAGCATATCAGGGAAGACTGAAGCTTTCTTT | CASSISGKTEAFF
TRBJ2-7 | . | . | TRBV23-1 | TGCGCCCGGGAGGCAGGACAGCGAATCCCTCCCTACGAGCAGTACTTC | CAREAGQRIPPYEQYF
TRBJ1-5 | . | . | TRBV5-1 | TGCGCCAGCAGCCTCGAGGGGGGCCATGTGGAGCCCCAGCATTTT | CASSLEGGHVEPQHF
TRBJ2-5 | . | . | TRBV5-6 | TGTGCCAGCAGCCCGGGTGGGGCCTTTTTGGGAGAGACCCAGTACTTC | CASSPGGAFLGETQYF
TRBJ2-1 | . | . | TRBV2 | TGTGCCACCGACTGGGATGGACGGGATGAGCAGTTCTTC | CATDWDGRDEQFF
TRBJ1-1 | . | . | TRBV4-2 | TGTGCCAGCAGCCAAGACCCCATGGGCACTGAAGCTTTCTTT | CASSQDPMGTEAFF
TRBJ2-2 | TRBD2 | . | TRBV9 | TGTGCCAGCAGCGACGGACTAGCGGGGGGAAACGGGGAGCTGTTTTTT | CASSDGLAGGNGELFF
TRBJ1-1 | TRBD1 | once | TRBV13 | TGTGCCAGCAGCTTGGGGACAGGGGGTTACCTCAACACTGAAGCTTTCTTT | CASSLGTGGYLNTEAFF
TRBJ1-5 | . | . | TRBV6-1 | TGTGCCAGCAGTGAATACTGGGGAAGGCAGCCCCAGCATTTT | CASSEYWGRQPQHF
TRBJ2-7 | . | . | TRBV30 | TGTGCCTGGGCCGAGCAGGTTTTACCCTACGAGCAGTACTTC | CAWAEQVLPYEQYF
TRBJ2-1 | . | . | TRBV6-5 | TGTGCCAGCTCAGGGAAGAGCGAGCGCTTCAATGAGCAGTTCTTC | CASSGKSERFNEQFF
TRBJ1-2 | . | few | TRBV4-1 | TGCGCCAGCAGCCAAGATTATTGGGATGGCTACACCTTC | CASSQDYWDGYTF
TRBJ1-2 | . | once | TRBV4-1 | TGCGCCAGCAGCCAAGATCCAAGTGGGGGACCCTATGGCTACACCTTC | CASSQDPSGGPYGYTF
TRBJ1-1 | TRBD1 | . | TRBV7-3 | TGTGCCAGCACCCCAGGGGGCAAACCCACTGAAGCTTTCTTT | CASTPGGKPTEAFF
TRBJ1-2 | TRBD1 | . | TRBV6-5 | TGTGCCAGCAGACCCGGGACAGGGTATGGCTACACCTTC | CASRPGTGYGYTF
TRBJ1-2 | . | . | TRBV18 | TGTGCCAGCTCACCCTACAAGACCCCCATCTATGGCTACACCTTC | CASSPYKTPIYGYTF
TRBJ2-5 | TRBD2 | once | TRBV9 | TGTGCCAGCAGCCCCCGCGGGGGGGAAAGCGAGACCCAGTACTTC | CASSPRGGESETQYF
TRBJ2-6 | . | . | TRBV30 | TGTGCCTGGAGTGTAGGGGGCTCTGGGGCCAACGTCCTGACTTTC | CAWSVGGSGANVLTF